What follows describes a single T cell receptor (beta chain). Its antigen is not identified. The record originates from a study of cytomegalovirus exposure and HLA in healthy donors. Germline V gene lookup returns CDR1 MNHEY and CDR2 SMNVEV (reference sequence). The CDR3 consists of 13 residues. Trimming took off 2 bases at V and 8 bases at J, with 9 bases between the two ends. Whole-study findings and limits: Only CMV serostatus was available as immune exposure information. A missense variant in DCLRE1C was later tied to TCR beta V- and J-gene trimming. There were 164 TCR beta chains listed as cytomegalovirus-associated.

The primer mix had 60 Vbeta and 13 Jbeta primers. Repertoires were generated with immunoSEQ multiplex PCR, while TCRdb's copy carries only in-frame clones and drops some. This table lists tens of thousands of clones. The source of this sequence is a male donor in good health and CMV-seronegative. Sequenced material: PBMCs. The chain links TRBV27 to TRBJ1-4, with D unresolved. The CDR3 spells CASSLRGAEKLFF. CDR3 nucleotide sequence: TGTGCCAGCAGTTTACGAGGAGCGGAAAAACTGTTTTTT.